The table lists the clone carrying this T cell receptor beta chain with a few counts. Its matching antigen is unknown. Together with a sample-barcoded 5' primer, a J-beta primer mix was included in a second PCR lasting about 7 to 11 cycles. Each CDR3 protein is one row after TCRdb ran MiXCR on the 5' RACE reads. The sample includes about 680,000 distinct CDR3 sequences, approximately 49% of them seen just once. This entry is derived from a study of blood T cells in healthy people across ages. For the study at large: Every two T cells gave about one barcoded beta molecule via template switching. Points from the study as a whole: Per million T cells, TCR beta diversity dropped about linearly as age rose.

With V trimmed by 3 bases and J by 0 bases, 8 bases remained unmatched. The CDR3 totals 17 residues. Germline values: CDR1 DFQATT, CDR2 SNEGSKA (reference sequence). Source material: blood. The rearrangement joins TRBV20-1 to TRBJ2-2; 9 bases fit TRBD2. The receptor was derived from a woman aged 55 to 70 in good health. In DNA, the CDR3 is TGCAGTGCTAGCCCGTCGACTAGCGGAACGAACACCGGGGAGCTGTTTTTT. Protein product: CSASPSTSGTNTGELFF.